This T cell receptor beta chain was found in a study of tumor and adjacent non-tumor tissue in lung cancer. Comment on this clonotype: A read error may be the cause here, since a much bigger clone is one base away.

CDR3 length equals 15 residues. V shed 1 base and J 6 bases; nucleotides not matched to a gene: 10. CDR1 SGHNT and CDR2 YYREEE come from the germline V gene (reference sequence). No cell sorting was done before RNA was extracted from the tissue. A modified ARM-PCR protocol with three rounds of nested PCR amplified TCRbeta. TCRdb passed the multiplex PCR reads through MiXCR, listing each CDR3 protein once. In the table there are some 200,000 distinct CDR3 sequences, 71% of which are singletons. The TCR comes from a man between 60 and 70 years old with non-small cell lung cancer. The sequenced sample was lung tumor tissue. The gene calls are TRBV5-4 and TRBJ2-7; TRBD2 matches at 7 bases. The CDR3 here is CASSLFVAAGAEQYF. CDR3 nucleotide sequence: TGTGCCAGCAGCTTGTTCGTAGCGGCGGGAGCCGAGCAGTACTTC.